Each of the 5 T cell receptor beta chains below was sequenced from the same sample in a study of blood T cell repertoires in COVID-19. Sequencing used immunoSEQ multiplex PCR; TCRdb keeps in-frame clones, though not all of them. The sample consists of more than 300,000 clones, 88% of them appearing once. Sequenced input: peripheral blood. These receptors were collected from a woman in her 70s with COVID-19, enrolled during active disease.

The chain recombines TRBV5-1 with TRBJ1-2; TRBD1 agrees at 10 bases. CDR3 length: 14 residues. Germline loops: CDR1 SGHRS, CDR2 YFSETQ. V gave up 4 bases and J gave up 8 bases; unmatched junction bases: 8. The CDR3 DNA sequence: TGCGCCAGCAGCGTAGGGACAGGGGAGACAGGCTACACCTTC. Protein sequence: CASSVGTGETGYTF.

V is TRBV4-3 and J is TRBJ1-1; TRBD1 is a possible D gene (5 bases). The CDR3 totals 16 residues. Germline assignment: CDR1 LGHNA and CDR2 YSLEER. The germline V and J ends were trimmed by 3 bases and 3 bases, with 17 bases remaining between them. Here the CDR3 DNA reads TGCGCCAGCAGCCACCCGGGAGGGACGGGAGACACTGAAGCTTTCTTT. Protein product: CASSHPGGTGDTEAFF.

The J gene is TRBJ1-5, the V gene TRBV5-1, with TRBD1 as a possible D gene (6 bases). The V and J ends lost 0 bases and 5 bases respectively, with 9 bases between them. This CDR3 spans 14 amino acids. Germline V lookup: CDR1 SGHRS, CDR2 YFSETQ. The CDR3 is CASSLGAGDQPQHF. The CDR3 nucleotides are TGCGCCAGCAGCTTGGGGGCAGGGGATCAGCCCCAGCATTTT.

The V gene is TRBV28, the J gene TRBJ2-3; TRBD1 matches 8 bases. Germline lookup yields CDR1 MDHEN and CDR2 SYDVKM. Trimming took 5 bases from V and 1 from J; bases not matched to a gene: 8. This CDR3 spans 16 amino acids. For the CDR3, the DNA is TGTGCCAGCAGTGGTCTGGGGACAGGAGGCACAGATACGCAGTATTTT. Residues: CASSGLGTGGTDTQYF.

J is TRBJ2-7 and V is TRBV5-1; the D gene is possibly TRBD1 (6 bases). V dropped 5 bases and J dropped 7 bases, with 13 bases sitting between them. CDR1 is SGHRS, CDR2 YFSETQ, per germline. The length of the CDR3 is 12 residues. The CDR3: CASRGATEEQYF. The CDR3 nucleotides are TGCGCCAGCAGGGGGGCAACGGAAGAGCAGTACTTC. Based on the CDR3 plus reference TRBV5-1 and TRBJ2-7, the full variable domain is KAGVTQTPRYLIKTRGQQVTLSCSPISGHRSVSWYQQTPGQGLQFLFEYFSETQRNKGNFPGRFSGRQFSNSRSEMNVSTLELGDSALYLCASRGATEEQYFGPGTRLTVT.